These 27 T cell receptor beta chains came from one sample sequenced in a study of CXCR3-negative and CXCR3-positive naive CD8 T cells. Study-level results: TRB CDR3 hydrophobicity was greater in CXCR3-positive naive cells than in CXCR3-negative naive cells.

5' RACE with UMI labels generated the TRB cDNA libraries. From the 5' RACE reads, TCRdb lists one entry per CDR3 protein and no DNA. The table counts 150,000 to 180,000 distinct CDR3 sequences; 0.49% lies in the top ten. Antigen specificity for these receptors is unknown. The sequencing input was naive CXCR3+ CD8+ T cells from blood. The subset was: CD45RO-CCR7+CD27+CD95- naive CD8+ T cells expressing CXCR3 (TNR3+). The receptors derive from a human donor in good health. Some clones in this sample may be carry-over from other donors' samples.

The chain couples TRBV5-1 to TRBJ2-7; without DNA, the TCRdb call of TRBD1 cannot be checked. The CDR3 is 14 residues long. Germline CDR1 and CDR2: SGHRS and YFSETQ. CDR3 residues: CASSSPGRTWEQYF.

The chain uses TRBV29-1 and TRBJ1-2; the D call from TCRdb, TRBD1, cannot be confirmed without DNA. In germline, CDR1 is SQVTM, CDR2 ANQGSEA. The CDR3 covers 12 residues. The CDR3 loop is CSGDSDAYGYTF.

The chain couples TRBV20-1 to TRBJ1-1. Germline V gene lookup returns CDR1 DFQATT and CDR2 SNEGSKA (reference sequence). This CDR3 region has 12 residues. The CDR3 sequence: CSVFNGNTEAFF.

The CDR3 sequence: CSVSKDSSEAFF. The V call is TRBV29-1, the J call TRBJ1-1; TCRdb's D call of TRBD1 is untestable without DNA. The CDR3 extends over 12 amino acids. Germline loops: CDR1 SQVTM, CDR2 ANQGSEA.

The chain carries TRBV4-1 and TRBJ1-4; TCRdb indicates TRBD1, and absent DNA this call remains unverified. The CDR3 is 15 amino acids. Germline V gene lookup returns CDR1 MGHRA and CDR2 YSYEKL. The CDR3 here is CASIQGRGTNEKLFF.

The chain employs TRBV28 and TRBJ2-7; TCRdb selects TRBD2, and the lack of DNA leaves this call unchecked. The CDR3 spans 15 residues. Germline lookup yields CDR1 MDHEN and CDR2 SYDVKM. The CDR3 reads CASSLEGPRTNEQYF.

This chain uses TRBV29-1 with TRBJ2-7. The CDR3 has 14 amino acids. Per the germline V gene, CDR1 is SQVTM and CDR2 is ANQGSEA. This chain's CDR3 is CSVEDDSAAYEQYF.

CDR3 protein: CASSYSGGLNEQYF. This chain joins TRBV6-2 or TRBV6-3 and TRBJ2-7; as DNA is missing, the TRBD1 call by TCRdb cannot be tested. The CDR3 consists of 14 residues. From germline, CDR1 is MNHEY and CDR2 SVGEGT.

V is TRBV21-1 and J is TRBJ2-1; TCRdb lists TRBD1, though no DNA is available to test this call. TRBV21-1 is a documented pseudogene. The CDR3 consists of 15 residues. CDR3: CASSEVDRTYNEQFF.

The chain joins TRBV4-1 to TRBJ2-7; TCRdb indicates TRBD2, and absent DNA this call remains unverified. The CDR3 spans 17 residues. Germline CDR1 MGHRA, CDR2 YSYEKL. CDR3 in amino acids: CASSKRTSGRAVYEQYF.

The chain uses TRBV15 and TRBJ1-6; checking the TCRdb D call of TRBD1 is not possible without DNA. The CDR3 loop spans 13 amino acids. Germline CDR1 and CDR2: LNHNV and YYDKDF (reference sequence). CDR3 in amino acids: CATSDRAYSPLHF.

V gene TRBV19 combines with J gene TRBJ2-3; with no DNA, the TCRdb D assignment of TRBD1 cannot be verified. This CDR3 has 14 amino acids. Germline V gene lookup returns CDR1 LNHDA and CDR2 SQIVND (reference sequence). The CDR3: CASSDRGRLDTQYF.

The chain couples TRBV6-5 to TRBJ2-7; TCRdb's D call of TRBD1 is untestable without DNA. CDR1 is MNHEY and CDR2 is SVGAGI in the germline V gene. The CDR3 has 18 residues. The CDR3 protein is CASSYSMSDRGLIYEQYF.

The V gene is TRBV12-3 or TRBV12-4, the J gene TRBJ2-1; TCRdb gives TRBD2 as the D gene, but with no DNA this cannot be confirmed. The CDR3 extends over 17 amino acids. The CDR3 loop reads CASSSPQREDHNNEQFF.

The chain combines TRBV9 with TRBJ2-2; TCRdb's D gene call, TRBD1, goes unchecked for lack of DNA. The CDR3 is made up of 16 amino acids. Germline V gene lookup returns CDR1 SGDLS and CDR2 YYNGEE. CDR3 protein: CASSPDYRVGTGELFF.

The chain links TRBV27 to TRBJ2-3; TCRdb returns TRBD1, unconfirmable since there is no DNA. The V gene's germline CDR1 is MNHEY and CDR2 SMNVEV (reference sequence). The CDR3 totals 14 residues. This chain's CDR3 is CASGPGVGTDTQYF.

J is TRBJ2-1 and V is TRBV7-6; the TCRdb D gene call, TRBD1, has no DNA to confirm it. Germline assignment: CDR1 SGHVS and CDR2 FNYEAQ. CDR3 length: 15 residues. The CDR3 loop reads CASSLEVGQKWEQFF. The full variable domain, its missing parts supplied by reference TRBV7-6 and TRBJ2-1, is GAGVSQSPRYKVTKRGQDVALRCDPISGHVSLYWYRQALGQGPEFLTYFNYEAQQDKSGLPNDRFSAERPEGSISTLTIQRTEQRDSAMYRCASSLEVGQKWEQFFGPGTRLTVL.

The chain employs TRBV29-1 and TRBJ1-2. The CDR3 has 12 amino acids. CDR1 and CDR2 from the germline V gene are SQVTM and ANQGSEA. This CDR3 is CSVQQGPYGYTF.

The chain carries TRBV4-1 and TRBJ2-4; without DNA, the TCRdb call of TRBD1 cannot be checked. The CDR3 is made up of 18 amino acids. CDR1 and CDR2 from the germline V gene are MGHRA and YSYEKL. The CDR3 loop reads CASSTRFRGEVVGNIQYF.

The rearrangement uses TRBV4-3 and TRBJ2-3; TCRdb's assignment of TRBD1 cannot be checked, as there is no DNA. Germline CDR1 is LGHNA and CDR2 is YSLEER. There are 16 residues in the CDR3. The CDR3: CASSQDFRGSTDTQYF.

J is TRBJ2-1 and V is TRBV19; the D gene TCRdb calls, TRBD1, cannot be checked with no DNA. Germline CDR1 and CDR2: LNHDA and SQIVND (reference sequence). The CDR3 has 13 residues. The CDR3 reads CASSTRGYNEQFF.

CDR3 in amino acids: CSVETAPGLGSYNEQFF. The rearrangement uses TRBV29-1 and TRBJ2-1; TCRdb returns TRBD1, unconfirmable since there is no DNA. Germline V gene lookup returns CDR1 SQVTM and CDR2 ANQGSEA. This CDR3 region has 17 residues.

J is TRBJ2-1 and V is TRBV7-8; lacking DNA, the TRBD1 call made by TCRdb goes unchecked. Germline assignment: CDR1 SGHVS and CDR2 FQNEAQ. This CDR3 has 16 amino acids. The CDR3 region is CASSWGEERGDNEQFF.

The chain recombines TRBV29-1 with TRBJ2-7. Germline CDR1 SQVTM, CDR2 ANQGSEA. This CDR3 has 13 amino acids. The CDR3: CSVGAINSYEQYF.

The chain combines TRBV7-2 with TRBJ2-3. The CDR3 length is 15 residues. The germline CDR1 and CDR2 sequences are SGHTA and FQGNSA. CDR3 amino acids: CASSLVGMSTDTQYF.

The CDR3: CASSYDSSSDEQYF. This chain connects TRBV6-2 or TRBV6-3 to TRBJ2-7; checking the TCRdb D call of TRBD1 is not possible without DNA. The length of the CDR3 is 14 residues. Looked up from germline, CDR1 is MNHEY and CDR2 is SVGEGT.

This chain connects TRBV3-1 to TRBJ1-5. Germline CDR1 is LGHDT and CDR2 is YNNKEL (reference sequence). The CDR3 sequence is 15 residues long. CDR3 amino acids: CASSKRSGGTQPQHF.